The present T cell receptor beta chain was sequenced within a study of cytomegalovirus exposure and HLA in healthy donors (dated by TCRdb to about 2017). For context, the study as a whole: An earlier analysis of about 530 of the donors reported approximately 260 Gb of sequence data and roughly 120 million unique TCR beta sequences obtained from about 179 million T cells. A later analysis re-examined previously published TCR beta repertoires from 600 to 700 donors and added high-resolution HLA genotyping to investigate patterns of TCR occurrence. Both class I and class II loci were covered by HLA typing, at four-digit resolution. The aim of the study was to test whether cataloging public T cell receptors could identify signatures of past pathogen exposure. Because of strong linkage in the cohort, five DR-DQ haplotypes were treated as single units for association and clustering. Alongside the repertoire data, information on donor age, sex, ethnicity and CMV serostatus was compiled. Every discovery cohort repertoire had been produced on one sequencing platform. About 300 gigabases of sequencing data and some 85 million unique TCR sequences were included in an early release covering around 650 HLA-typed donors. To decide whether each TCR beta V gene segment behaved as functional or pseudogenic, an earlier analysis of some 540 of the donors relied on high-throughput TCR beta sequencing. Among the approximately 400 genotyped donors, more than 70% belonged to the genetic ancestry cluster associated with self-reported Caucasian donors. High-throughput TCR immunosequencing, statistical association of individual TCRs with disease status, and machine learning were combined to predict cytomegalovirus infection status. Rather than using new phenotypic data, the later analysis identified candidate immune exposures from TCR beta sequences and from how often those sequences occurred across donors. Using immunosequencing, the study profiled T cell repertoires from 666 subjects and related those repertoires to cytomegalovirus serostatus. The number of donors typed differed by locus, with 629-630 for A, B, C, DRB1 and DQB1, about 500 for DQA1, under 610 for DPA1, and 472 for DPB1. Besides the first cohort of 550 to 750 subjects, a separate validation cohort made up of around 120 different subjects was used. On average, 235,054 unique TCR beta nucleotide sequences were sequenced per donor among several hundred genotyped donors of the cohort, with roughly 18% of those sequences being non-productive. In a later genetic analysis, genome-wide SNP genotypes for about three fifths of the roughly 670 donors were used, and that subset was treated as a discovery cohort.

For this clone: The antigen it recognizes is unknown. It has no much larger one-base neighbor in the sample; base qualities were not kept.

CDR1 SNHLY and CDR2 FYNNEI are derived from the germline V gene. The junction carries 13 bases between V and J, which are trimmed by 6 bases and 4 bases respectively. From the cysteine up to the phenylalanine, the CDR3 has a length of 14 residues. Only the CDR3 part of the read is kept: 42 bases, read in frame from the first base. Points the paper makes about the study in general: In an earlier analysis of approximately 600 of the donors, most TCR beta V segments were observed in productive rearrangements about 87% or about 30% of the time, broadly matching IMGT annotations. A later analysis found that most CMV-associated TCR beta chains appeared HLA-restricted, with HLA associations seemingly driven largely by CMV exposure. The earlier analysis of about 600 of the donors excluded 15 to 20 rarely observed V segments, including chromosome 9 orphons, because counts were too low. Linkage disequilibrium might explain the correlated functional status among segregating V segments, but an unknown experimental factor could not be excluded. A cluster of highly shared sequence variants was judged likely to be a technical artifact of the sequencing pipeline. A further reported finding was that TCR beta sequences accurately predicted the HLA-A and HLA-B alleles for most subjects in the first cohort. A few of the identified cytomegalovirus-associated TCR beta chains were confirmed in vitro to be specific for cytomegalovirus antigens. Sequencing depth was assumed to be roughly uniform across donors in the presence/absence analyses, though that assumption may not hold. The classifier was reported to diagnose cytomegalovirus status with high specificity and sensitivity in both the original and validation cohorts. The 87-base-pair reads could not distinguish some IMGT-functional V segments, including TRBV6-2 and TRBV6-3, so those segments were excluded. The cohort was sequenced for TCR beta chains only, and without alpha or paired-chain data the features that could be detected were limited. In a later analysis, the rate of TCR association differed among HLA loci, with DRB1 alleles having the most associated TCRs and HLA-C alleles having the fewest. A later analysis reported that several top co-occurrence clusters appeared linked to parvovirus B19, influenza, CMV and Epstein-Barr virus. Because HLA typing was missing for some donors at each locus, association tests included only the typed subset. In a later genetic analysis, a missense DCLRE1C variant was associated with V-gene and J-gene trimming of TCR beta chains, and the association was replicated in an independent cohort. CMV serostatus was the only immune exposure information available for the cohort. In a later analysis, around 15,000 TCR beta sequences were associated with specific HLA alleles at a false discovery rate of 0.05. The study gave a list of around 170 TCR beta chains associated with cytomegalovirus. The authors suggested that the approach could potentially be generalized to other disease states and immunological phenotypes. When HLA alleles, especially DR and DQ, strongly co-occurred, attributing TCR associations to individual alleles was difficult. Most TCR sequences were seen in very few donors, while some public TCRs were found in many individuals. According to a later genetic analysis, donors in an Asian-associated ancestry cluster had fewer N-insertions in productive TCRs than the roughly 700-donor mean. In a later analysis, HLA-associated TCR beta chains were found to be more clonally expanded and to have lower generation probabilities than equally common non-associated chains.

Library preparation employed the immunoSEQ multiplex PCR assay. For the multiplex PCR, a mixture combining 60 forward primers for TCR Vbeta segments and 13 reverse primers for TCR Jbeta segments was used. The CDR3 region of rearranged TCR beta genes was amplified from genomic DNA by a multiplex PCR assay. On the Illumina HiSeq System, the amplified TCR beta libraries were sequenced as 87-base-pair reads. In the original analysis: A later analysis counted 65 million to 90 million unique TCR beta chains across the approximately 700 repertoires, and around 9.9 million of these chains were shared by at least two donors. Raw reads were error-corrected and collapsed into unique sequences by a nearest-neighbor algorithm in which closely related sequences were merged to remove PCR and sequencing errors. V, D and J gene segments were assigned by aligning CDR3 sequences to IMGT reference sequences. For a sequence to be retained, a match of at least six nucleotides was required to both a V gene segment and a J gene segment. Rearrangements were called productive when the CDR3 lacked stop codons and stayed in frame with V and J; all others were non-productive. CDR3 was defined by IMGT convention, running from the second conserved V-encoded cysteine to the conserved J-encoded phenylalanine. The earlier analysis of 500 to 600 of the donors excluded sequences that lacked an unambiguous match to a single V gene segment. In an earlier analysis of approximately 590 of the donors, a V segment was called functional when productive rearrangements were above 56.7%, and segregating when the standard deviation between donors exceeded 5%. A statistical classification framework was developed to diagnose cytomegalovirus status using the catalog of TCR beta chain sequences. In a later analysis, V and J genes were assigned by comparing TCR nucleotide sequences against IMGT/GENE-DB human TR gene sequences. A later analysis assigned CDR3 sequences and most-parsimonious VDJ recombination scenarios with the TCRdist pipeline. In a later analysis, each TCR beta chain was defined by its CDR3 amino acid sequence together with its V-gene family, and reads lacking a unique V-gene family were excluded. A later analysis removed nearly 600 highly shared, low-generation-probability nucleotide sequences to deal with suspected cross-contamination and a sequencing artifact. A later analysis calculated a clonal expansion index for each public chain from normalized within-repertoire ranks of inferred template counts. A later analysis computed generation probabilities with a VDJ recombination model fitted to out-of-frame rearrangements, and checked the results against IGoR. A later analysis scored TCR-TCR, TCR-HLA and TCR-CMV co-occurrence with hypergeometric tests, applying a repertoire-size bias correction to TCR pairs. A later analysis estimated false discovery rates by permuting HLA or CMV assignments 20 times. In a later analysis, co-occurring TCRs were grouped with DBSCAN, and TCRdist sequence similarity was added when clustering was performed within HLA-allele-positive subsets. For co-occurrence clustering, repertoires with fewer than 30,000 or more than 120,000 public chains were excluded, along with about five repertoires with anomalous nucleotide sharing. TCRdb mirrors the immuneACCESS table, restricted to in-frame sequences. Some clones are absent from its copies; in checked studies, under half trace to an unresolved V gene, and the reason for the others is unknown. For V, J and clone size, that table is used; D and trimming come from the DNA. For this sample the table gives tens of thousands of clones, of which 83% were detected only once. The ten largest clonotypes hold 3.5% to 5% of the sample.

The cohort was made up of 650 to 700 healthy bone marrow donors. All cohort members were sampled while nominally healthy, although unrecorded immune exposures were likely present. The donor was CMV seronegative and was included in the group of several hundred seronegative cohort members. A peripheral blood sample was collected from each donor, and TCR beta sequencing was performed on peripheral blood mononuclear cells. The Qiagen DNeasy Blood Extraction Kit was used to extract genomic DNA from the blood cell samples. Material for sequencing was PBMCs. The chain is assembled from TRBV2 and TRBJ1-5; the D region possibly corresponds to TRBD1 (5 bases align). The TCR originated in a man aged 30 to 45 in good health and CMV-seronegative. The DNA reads TGTGCCAGCAGCCTCCGACAGAAAAATCAGCCCCAGCATTTT. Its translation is CASSLRQKNQPQHF. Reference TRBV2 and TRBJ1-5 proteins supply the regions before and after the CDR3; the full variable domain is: EPEVTQTPSHQVTQMGQEVILRCVPISNHLYFYWYRQILGQKVEFLVSFYNNEISEKSEIFDDQFSVERPDGSNFTLKIRSTKLEDSAMYFCASSLRQKNQPQHFGDGTRLSIL.